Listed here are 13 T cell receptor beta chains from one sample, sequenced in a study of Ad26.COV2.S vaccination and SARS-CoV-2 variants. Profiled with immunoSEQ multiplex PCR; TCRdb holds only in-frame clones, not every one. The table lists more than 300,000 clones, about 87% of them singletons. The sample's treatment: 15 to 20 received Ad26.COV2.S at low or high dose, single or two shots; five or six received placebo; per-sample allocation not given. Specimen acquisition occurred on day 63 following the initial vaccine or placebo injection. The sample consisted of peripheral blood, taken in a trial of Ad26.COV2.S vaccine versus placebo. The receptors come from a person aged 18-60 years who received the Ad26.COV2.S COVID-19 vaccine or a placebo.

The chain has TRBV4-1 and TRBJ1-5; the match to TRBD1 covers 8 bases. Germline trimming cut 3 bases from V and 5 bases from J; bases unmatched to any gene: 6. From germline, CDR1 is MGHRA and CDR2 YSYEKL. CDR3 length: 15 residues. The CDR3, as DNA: TGCGCCAGCAGCCAGCCGGGACAGGACTATCAGCCCCAGCATTTT. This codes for CASSQPGQDYQPQHF.

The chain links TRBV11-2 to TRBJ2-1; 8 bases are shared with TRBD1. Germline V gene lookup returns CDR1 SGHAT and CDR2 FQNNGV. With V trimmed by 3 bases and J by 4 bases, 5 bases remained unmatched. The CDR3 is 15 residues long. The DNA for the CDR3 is TGTGCCAGCAGCTTGCAGACAGGGGATTACAATGAGCAGTTCTTC. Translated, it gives CASSLQTGDYNEQFF.

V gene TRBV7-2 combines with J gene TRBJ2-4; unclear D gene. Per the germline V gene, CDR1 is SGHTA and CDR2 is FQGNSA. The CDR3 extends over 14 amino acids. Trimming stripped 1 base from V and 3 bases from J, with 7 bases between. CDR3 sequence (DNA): TGTGCCAGCAGCTTAGGGCCATTCAAAAACATTCAGTACTTC. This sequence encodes CASSLGPFKNIQYF.

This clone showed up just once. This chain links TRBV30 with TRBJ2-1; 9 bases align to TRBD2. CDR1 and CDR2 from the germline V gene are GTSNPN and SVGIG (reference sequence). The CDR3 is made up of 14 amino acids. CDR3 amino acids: CAIVAGVGWSEQFF. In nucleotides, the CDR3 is TGTGCGATCGTAGCGGGAGTGGGGTGGAGTGAGCAGTTCTTC.

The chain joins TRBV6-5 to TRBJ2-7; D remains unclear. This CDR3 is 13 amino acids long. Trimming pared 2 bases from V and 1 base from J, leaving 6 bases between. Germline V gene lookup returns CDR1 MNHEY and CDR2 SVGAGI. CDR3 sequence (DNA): TGTGCCAGCAGTTACGCCCGTTCCTACGAGCAGTACTTC. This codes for CASSYARSYEQYF.

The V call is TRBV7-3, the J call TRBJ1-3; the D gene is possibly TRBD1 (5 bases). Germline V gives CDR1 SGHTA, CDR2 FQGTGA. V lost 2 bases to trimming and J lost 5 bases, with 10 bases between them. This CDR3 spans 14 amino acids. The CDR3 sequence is CASSLSQGRNTIYF. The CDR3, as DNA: TGTGCCAGCAGCTTATCTCAGGGTAGAAACACCATATATTTT.

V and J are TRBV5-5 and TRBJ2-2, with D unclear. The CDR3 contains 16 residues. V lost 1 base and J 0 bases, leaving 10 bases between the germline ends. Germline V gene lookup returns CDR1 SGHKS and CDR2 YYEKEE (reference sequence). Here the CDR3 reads CASSLSQVSNTGELFF. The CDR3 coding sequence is TGTGCCAGCAGCTTGTCTCAGGTCTCGAACACCGGGGAGCTGTTTTTT.

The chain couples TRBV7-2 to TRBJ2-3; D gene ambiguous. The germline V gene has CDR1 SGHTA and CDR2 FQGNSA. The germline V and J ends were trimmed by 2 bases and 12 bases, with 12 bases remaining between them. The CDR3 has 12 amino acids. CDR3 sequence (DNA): TGTGCCAGCAGCTTAAACAGCGTATCTCAGTATTTT. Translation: CASSLNSVSQYF.

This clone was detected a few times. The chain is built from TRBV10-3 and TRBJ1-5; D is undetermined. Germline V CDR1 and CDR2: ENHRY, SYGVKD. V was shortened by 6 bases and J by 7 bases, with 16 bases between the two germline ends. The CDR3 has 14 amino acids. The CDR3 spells CAISPGEGGQPQHF. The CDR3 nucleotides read TGTGCCATCAGCCCTGGGGAGGGCGGACAGCCCCAGCATTTT.

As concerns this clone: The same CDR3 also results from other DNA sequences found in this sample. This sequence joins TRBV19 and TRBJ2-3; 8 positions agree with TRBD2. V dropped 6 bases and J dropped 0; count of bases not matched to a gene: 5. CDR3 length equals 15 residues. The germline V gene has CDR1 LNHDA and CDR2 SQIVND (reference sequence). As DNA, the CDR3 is TGTGCCAGTAGCCGTACTAGCGGCAGCACAGATACGCAGTATTTT. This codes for CASSRTSGSTDTQYF.

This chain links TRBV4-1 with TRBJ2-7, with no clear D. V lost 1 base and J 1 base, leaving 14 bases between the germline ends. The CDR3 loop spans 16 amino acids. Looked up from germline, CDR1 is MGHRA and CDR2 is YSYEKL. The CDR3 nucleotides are TGCGCCAGCAGCCAAGGCCTTAGACTTGCTTCCTACGAGCAGTACTTC. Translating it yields CASSQGLRLASYEQYF.

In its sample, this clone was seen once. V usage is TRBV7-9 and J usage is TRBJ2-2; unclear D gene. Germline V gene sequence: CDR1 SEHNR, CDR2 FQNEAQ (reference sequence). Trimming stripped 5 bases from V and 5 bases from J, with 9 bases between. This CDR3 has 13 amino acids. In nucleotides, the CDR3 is TGTGCCAGCAGCGAGCCCCGTACCGGGGAGCTGTTTTTT. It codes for CASSEPRTGELFF. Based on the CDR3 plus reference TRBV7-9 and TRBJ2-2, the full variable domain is DTGVSQNPRHKITKRGQNVTFRCDPISEHNRLYWYRQTLGQGPEFLTYFQNEAQLEKSRLLSDRFSAERPKGSFSTLEIQRTEQGDSAMYLCASSEPRTGELFFGEGSRLTVL.

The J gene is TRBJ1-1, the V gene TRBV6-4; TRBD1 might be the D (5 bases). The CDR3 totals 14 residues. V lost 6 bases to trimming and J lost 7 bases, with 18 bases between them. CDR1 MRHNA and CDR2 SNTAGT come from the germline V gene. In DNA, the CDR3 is TGTGCCAGCAGATCCACCGGGGCTAACGGTGAAGCTTTCTTT. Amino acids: CASRSTGANGEAFF.